The 23 T cell receptor beta chains below come from one sample, sequenced in a study of T cell responses to AZD1222 COVID-19 vaccine. Libraries were prepared by immunoSEQ multiplex PCR; TCRdb keeps only in-frame clonotypes and omits some of them. The sample records roughly 110,000 clones, roughly 87% being singletons. Sequenced material: peripheral blood, taken 28 days after the second AZD1222 dose. The receptor source for this set is an adult who received the AZD1222 COVID-19 vaccine.

In its sample, this clone was seen a few times. At one of its ends the junction is not consistent with the germline gene, which may arise from a read error. The chain recombines TRBV2 with TRBJ1-3; D gene ambiguous. Looked up from germline, CDR1 is SNHLY and CDR2 is FYNNEI. CDR3 length equals 16 residues. The CDR3 reads CASREEVGVSGNTIYF. CDR3 nucleotides: TGTGCCAGCAGGGAAGAGGTGGGAGTCTCTGGAAACACCATATATTTT.

The chain links TRBV6-5 to TRBJ2-4; possible D gene TRBD1, 6 bases. V shed 8 bases and J shed 3 bases, with 14 bases lying between them. CDR1 and CDR2 from the germline V gene are MNHEY and SVGAGI. The CDR3 sequence is 14 residues long. This CDR3 reads CASSKTGVKNIQYF. In DNA form, the CDR3 reads TGTGCCAGCTCGAAGACAGGTGTCAAAAACATTCAGTACTTC.

The V gene is TRBV5-1, the J gene TRBJ2-1; D unclear. The CDR3 covers 18 residues. Trimming removed 0 bases at V and 5 bases at J, with 21 bases between. Germline loops: CDR1 SGHRS, CDR2 YFSETQ. The CDR3 region is CASSLVASGSIRHNEQFF. CDR3 nucleotides: TGCGCCAGCAGCTTGGTCGCGTCGGGTTCGATACGCCACAATGAGCAGTTCTTC.

The CDR3 loop is CASKDPRSYEQYF. CDR3 in DNA: TGTGCCAGCAAGGACCCTCGCTCCTACGAGCAGTACTTC. J is TRBJ2-7 and V is TRBV28; no definite D call. V lost 7 bases and J 0 bases, leaving 10 bases between the germline ends. From germline, CDR1 is MDHEN and CDR2 SYDVKM. The CDR3 spans 13 residues.

The CDR3 bases are TGTGCCAGCAGTTCCGGGTCGGGTGGCTACACCTTC. Protein product: CASSSGSGGYTF. This chain links TRBV6-5 with TRBJ1-2; unclear D gene. This CDR3 has 12 residues. Germline CDR1 MNHEY, CDR2 SVGAGI. Deletions cut 4 bases from V and 7 bases from J, with 10 bases between.

The chain has TRBV6-2 or TRBV6-3 and TRBJ2-1, with D unclear. The CDR3 is 14 amino acids. V lost 2 bases and J 7 bases, leaving 12 bases between the germline ends. The V gene's germline CDR1 is MNHEY and CDR2 SVGEGT. This CDR3 is CASSYGIMVNEQFF. In nucleotides, the CDR3 is TGTGCCAGCAGTTACGGGATCATGGTGAATGAGCAGTTCTTC.

This clone was seen just once. CDR3 in DNA: TGTGCCAGCAGATTGGGAGGGAAAGAGACCCAGTACTTC. Protein product: CASRLGGKETQYF. The chain combines TRBV12-3 or TRBV12-4 with TRBJ2-5; 7 bases line up with TRBD2. The V segment lost 6 bases and the J segment 3 bases; nucleotides outside the gene matches: 4. CDR3 length: 13 amino acids.

This clone came up once. V gene TRBV11-2 combines with J gene TRBJ1-2; the D is unclear. Germline CDR1 is SGHAT and CDR2 is FQNNGV. V lost 5 bases, J lost 2 bases, and 9 bases lay in between. The CDR3 totals 13 residues. The CDR3 region has the DNA TGTGCCAGCAGCCCCCAAGCGAACTATGGCTACACCTTC. Translation: CASSPQANYGYTF.

V and J are TRBV27 and TRBJ1-4; 9 bases are shared with TRBD1. CDR1 MNHEY and CDR2 SMNVEV come from the germline V gene (reference sequence). The ends lost 6 bases at V and 7 bases at J; junction bases unmatched: 12. CDR3 length: 16 amino acids. DNA of the CDR3: TGTGCCAGCAGAGGTTTGCCGGGACAGGGAGGTGAAAAACTGTTTTTT. This sequence encodes CASRGLPGQGGEKLFF.

The genes are TRBV7-6 and TRBJ1-1; D call uncertain. This CDR3 comprises 13 residues. Germline CDR1 and CDR2: SGHVS and FNYEAQ. V was cut by 2 bases and J by 2 bases, with 6 bases left in between. The CDR3: CASSLNTNTEAFF. The CDR3 DNA sequence: TGTGCCAGCAGCTTAAACACAAACACTGAAGCTTTCTTT. Drawing the rest from reference TRBV7-6 and TRBJ1-1, the complete variable domain is GAGVSQSPRYKVTKRGQDVALRCDPISGHVSLYWYRQALGQGPEFLTYFNYEAQQDKSGLPNDRFSAERPEGSISTLTIQRTEQRDSAMYRCASSLNTNTEAFFGQGTRLTVV.

The genes are TRBV11-2 and TRBJ2-7, with D hard to call. With 5 bases removed from V and 3 bases from J, the gap between germline ends came to 17 bases. Germline V lookup: CDR1 SGHAT, CDR2 FQNNGV. The CDR3 sequence is 15 residues long. CDR3 in amino acids: CASSPRATLGYEQYF. In DNA form, the CDR3 reads TGTGCCAGCAGCCCACGAGCAACGCTGGGCTACGAGCAGTACTTC.

The gene calls are TRBV7-8 and TRBJ1-5; D is unresolved. The CDR3 sequence is 14 residues long. CDR1 SGHVS and CDR2 FQNEAQ come from the germline V gene. The V end lost 1 base, the J end lost 3 bases, and 7 bases lay between the germline ends. CDR3: CASSLGAVNQPQHF. Written as DNA, the CDR3 is TGTGCCAGCAGCTTAGGTGCAGTCAATCAGCCCCAGCATTTT.

In its sample, this clone was seen once. This chain connects TRBV6-2 or TRBV6-3 to TRBJ1-1, with 8 bases that match TRBD1. This CDR3 has 14 amino acids. V trimming: 3 bases; J trimming: 1 base; junction bases outside the gene matches: 1. CDR1 is MNHEY and CDR2 is SVGEGT in the germline V gene. CDR3 loop: CASSYGTGNTEAFF. CDR3 coding DNA: TGTGCCAGCAGTTATGGGACAGGGAACACTGAAGCTTTCTTT.

J is TRBJ1-3 and V is TRBV27; D not resolved. Trimming took off 3 bases at V and 2 bases at J, with 8 bases between the two ends. Germline CDR1 MNHEY, CDR2 SMNVEV (reference sequence). The CDR3 has 14 amino acids. The CDR3 DNA follows: TGTGCCAGCAGTTTGCAATCACCTGGAAACACCATATATTTT. Protein: CASSLQSPGNTIYF.

This clone appeared once. The chain has TRBV9 and TRBJ2-2, with 7 nucleotides matching TRBD2. Germline V gene sequence: CDR1 SGDLS, CDR2 YYNGEE. The CDR3 length is 15 residues. Trimming at V came to 2 bases and at J to 0 bases, leaving 1 base not matched to a gene. The CDR3 protein is CASSVRGANTGELFF. CDR3 sequence (DNA): TGTGCCAGCAGCGTTCGGGGGGCGAACACCGGGGAGCTGTTTTTT.

The V call is TRBV5-6, the J call TRBJ1-4; D perhaps matches TRBD1 (5 bases). The CDR3 has 14 amino acids. From germline, CDR1 is SGHDT and CDR2 YYEEEE. Trimming stripped 5 bases from V and 5 bases from J, with 13 bases between. The CDR3 DNA reads as TGTGCCAGCAGAAGGGGCGGGGAGAATGAAAAACTGTTTTTT. This codes for CASRRGGENEKLFF.

The rearrangement joins TRBV28 to TRBJ1-2; 7 bases line up with TRBD1. This CDR3 comprises 15 residues. The germline gives CDR1 MDHEN, CDR2 SYDVKM. V lost 4 bases, J lost 0 bases, and 5 bases stayed unmatched. The CDR3 region is CASSSRGTANYGYTF. DNA for the CDR3: TGTGCCAGCAGTTCCAGGGGGACAGCTAACTATGGCTACACCTTC.

V usage is TRBV6-5 and J usage is TRBJ2-7; D is unresolved. V was pared by 6 bases and J by 7 bases, with 13 bases between. This CDR3 comprises 12 residues. In germline, CDR1 is MNHEY, CDR2 SVGAGI. CDR3 nucleotides: TGTGCCAGCAGGGGCCGTGTTGGGGAGCAGTACTTC. Translated: CASRGRVGEQYF.

The chain employs TRBV29-1 and TRBJ1-2; D uncertain. V was cut by 3 bases and J by 4 bases, with 6 bases left in between. The CDR3 length is 11 residues. Germline V gene sequence: CDR1 SQVTM, CDR2 ANQGSEA. CDR3 DNA sequence: TGCAGCGTTGATCCCAGCTATGGCTACACCTTC. Its protein is CSVDPSYGYTF.

The chain is built from TRBV7-9 and TRBJ2-6; D ambiguous. Trimming removed 3 bases from V and 12 bases from J, with 6 bases in between. Germline V CDR1 and CDR2: SEHNR, FQNEAQ (reference sequence). The CDR3 totals 11 residues. CDR3 DNA sequence: TGTGCCAGCAGCTTGGGCCCCGTCCTGACTTTC. It is translated as CASSLGPVLTF.

The rearrangement uses TRBV15 and TRBJ1-2; D perhaps matches TRBD1 (5 bases). Germline loops: CDR1 LNHNV, CDR2 YYDKDF (reference sequence). This CDR3 region has 14 residues. Trimming cost V 5 bases and J 7 bases, with 17 bases left between them. The DNA for the CDR3 is TGTGCCACCAGCCTCTCCCGGGACGAGGGTGGCTACACCTTC. It translates to CATSLSRDEGGYTF.

The sample holds one count of this clone. The rearrangement links TRBV16 to TRBJ2-6; 7 positions match TRBD1. Germline V lookup: CDR1 KGHSY, CDR2 FQNENV. The CDR3 totals 15 residues. V was pared by 6 bases and J by 2 bases, with 4 bases of the junction left unmatched. CDR3 bases: TGTGCCAGCAGTCCAACAGGGGCTGGGGCCAACGTCCTGACTTTC. Its translation is CASSPTGAGANVLTF.

The chain uses TRBV7-2 and TRBJ2-7; perhaps TRBD1 as D (6 bases). The germline V gene has CDR1 SGHTA and CDR2 FQGNSA. V was shortened by 2 bases and J by 2 bases, with 10 bases between the two germline ends. This CDR3 has 14 amino acids. CDR3: CASSLFPGAYEQYF. DNA for the CDR3: TGTGCCAGCAGCTTATTCCCAGGGGCCTACGAGCAGTACTTC.